The 24 T cell receptor beta chains below all came from one sample that was sequenced in a study of T-cell reconstitution after alpha-beta-depleted transplantation in children. Preparation of the TCRbeta library used unique molecular identifiers. TCRdb analysed the PCR reads with MiXCR anew, one entry per CDR3 protein. This sample has around 370,000 distinct CDR3 sequences, with approximately 10% found just once. Sequencing used PBMCs from the stem cell graft donor, obtained from the stem cell graft. All receptors derive from a human donor who donated a stem cell graft to a child with acute lymphoblastic leukemia.

This chain uses TRBV7-2 with TRBJ1-2; weak D call: TRBD1 (6 bases). Germline V gene sequence: CDR1 SGHTA, CDR2 FQGNSA. V was cut by 5 bases and J by 2 bases, with 12 bases left in between. The CDR3 sequence is 14 residues long. The CDR3 sequence is CASSPRTENYGYTF. The CDR3 DNA follows: TGTGCCAGCAGCCCAAGGACAGAGAACTATGGCTACACCTTC.

CDR3 bases: TGTGCCACCAGGGCGACAGGTAAAGGGTACAATGAGCAGTTCTTC. Its translation: CATRATGKGYNEQFF. The chain links TRBV15 to TRBJ2-1, with a tentative D call TRBD1 (6 bases). CDR1 is LNHNV, CDR2 YYDKDF, per germline (reference sequence). The CDR3 is made up of 15 amino acids. V lost 6 bases, J lost 4 bases, and 16 bases lay in between.

This clonotype appeared many times. This chain uses TRBV20-1 with TRBJ2-3, with TRBD1 identical over 9 bases. The CDR3 runs to 15 residues. Germline V gene sequence: CDR1 DFQATT, CDR2 SNEGSKA (reference sequence). Trimming removed 3 bases from V and 3 bases from J; junction bases left unmatched: 7. The DNA for the CDR3 is TGCAGTGCTAGGGATCCGGGACAGGGAACAGATACGCAGTATTTT. Amino acid sequence: CSARDPGQGTDTQYF.

This clonotype was counted at least ten times. The J gene is TRBJ2-7, the V gene TRBV5-1; D gene uncertain. V was cut by 0 bases and J by 3 bases, with 13 bases left in between. Germline loops: CDR1 SGHRS, CDR2 YFSETQ. The CDR3 sequence is 15 residues long. The CDR3 nucleotides read TGCGCCAGCAGCTTGGCCCCGGCACCAGACTACGAGCAGTACTTC. Protein sequence: CASSLAPAPDYEQYF.

This clonotype was observed at least ten times. This chain uses TRBV24-1 with TRBJ2-1; 11 nucleotides line up with TRBD1. The V gene's germline CDR1 is KGHDR and CDR2 SFDVKD. The V and J ends lost 4 bases and 1 base, in that order; junction bases with no gene match: 2. The length of the CDR3 is 16 residues. CDR3 in amino acids: CATSDRDRGSYNEQFF. DNA for the CDR3: TGTGCCACCAGTGACCGGGACAGGGGGTCCTACAATGAGCAGTTCTTC.

The V call is TRBV6-1, the J call TRBJ2-3, with 8 bases that match TRBD2. This CDR3 has 13 amino acids. The V and J ends lost 8 bases and 7 bases, in that order; junction bases with no gene match: 8. Germline V gives CDR1 MNHNS, CDR2 SASEGT. CDR3 DNA sequence: TGTGCCAGCTGCTTTGCGGGAGGCTATACGCAGTATTTT. Amino acid sequence: CASCFAGGYTQYF.

This clonotype was counted only a few times. V gene TRBV4-2 combines with J gene TRBJ2-1; possible D gene TRBD2, 6 bases. This CDR3 is built from 16 residues. Germline assignment: CDR1 LGHNA and CDR2 YNFKEQ. V lost 0 bases and J lost 2, with 11 bases in between. CDR3 residues: CASSQELRGPYNEQFF. In DNA form, the CDR3 reads TGTGCCAGCAGCCAAGAGTTGCGGGGACCCTACAATGAGCAGTTCTTC.

In its sample, this clonotype was seen many times. The rearrangement uses TRBV3-1 and TRBJ2-7, with D possibly TRBD1 on 6 matching bases. CDR1 and CDR2 (germline): LGHDT, YNNKEL (reference sequence). V was trimmed by 4 bases and J by 3 bases, leaving 13 bases between them. This CDR3 is 14 amino acids long. The CDR3 loop is CASSRGTTIYEQYF. As DNA, the CDR3 is TGTGCCAGCAGCCGTGGGACAACGATCTACGAGCAGTACTTC.

This clonotype showed up just a few times. The J gene is TRBJ2-1, the V gene TRBV7-3, with 12 bases matching TRBD2. Germline-derived CDR1 and CDR2 are SGHTA and FQGTGA. The CDR3 consists of 20 residues. The V gene end was trimmed by 1 base and the J gene end by 4 bases; junction bases not matched to a gene: 14. The CDR3, as DNA: TGTGCCAGCAGCTTAATTTTAGGTCCTAGCGGGAGGGTAGGTTACAATGAGCAGTTCTTC. It encodes CASSLILGPSGRVGYNEQFF. Looking up the rest from reference TRBV7-3 and TRBJ2-1 gives the full variable domain: GAGVSQTPSNKVTEKGKYVELRCDPISGHTALYWYRQSLGQGPEFLIYFQGTGAADDSGLPNDRFFAVRPEGSVSTLKIQRTERGDSAVYLCASSLILGPSGRVGYNEQFFGPGTRLTVL.

This clonotype was counted ten times or more. The J gene is TRBJ2-3, the V gene TRBV20-1; 14 positions agree with TRBD2. Germline V CDR1 and CDR2: DFQATT, SNEGSKA (reference sequence). The trim removed 5 bases at V and 2 bases at J, leaving 3 bases unmatched. The CDR3 consists of 15 residues. The CDR3 nucleotides read TGCAGTGCTGGACTAGCGGGAGGAAACACAGATACGCAGTATTTT. Translating it yields CSAGLAGGNTDTQYF.

This clonotype was recorded many times. V and J are TRBV4-1 and TRBJ1-2; weak D call: TRBD1 (5 bases). Germline V gene data show CDR1 as MGHRA and CDR2 as YSYEKL. CDR3 length: 14 residues. V gave up 2 bases and J gave up 2 bases, with 9 bases separating them. The CDR3 is CASSQPGGNYGYTF. The CDR3, as DNA: TGCGCCAGCAGCCAACCGGGGGGAAACTATGGCTACACCTTC.

The V and J genes are TRBV10-2 and TRBJ2-7, with TRBD2 identical over 15 bases. Germline V CDR1 and CDR2: WSHSY, SAAADI. This CDR3 is 13 amino acids long. V lost 6 bases to trimming and J lost 12 bases; unmatched junction nucleotides: 6. This chain's CDR3 is CASRRTSGRAAYF. Here the CDR3 DNA reads TGCGCCAGCAGGAGGACTAGCGGGAGGGCCGCGTACTTC.

The sample holds a few counts of this clonotype. The junction departs from the called germline gene at one end, perhaps through a read error. The V and J genes are TRBV7-7 and TRBJ2-5; TRBD2 aligns across 14 bases. CDR1 and CDR2 (germline): SSHAT, FNYEAQ (reference sequence). This CDR3 has 16 amino acids. The CDR3: CASSLGTSGGKETQYF. In DNA, the CDR3 is TGTGCTAGCAGCTTGGGGACTAGCGGGGGTAAAGAGACCCAGTACTTC.

This clonotype has more than one count but fewer than ten. J is TRBJ2-1 and V is TRBV7-2; 7 positions match TRBD2. The V gene's germline CDR1 is SGHTA and CDR2 FQGNSA. This CDR3 comprises 17 residues. Trimming cost V 5 bases and J 1 base; bases outside gene matches: 11. This chain's CDR3 is CASSPHLASGSYNEQFF. The CDR3 nucleotides are TGTGCCAGCAGCCCACACCTTGCTAGCGGTTCCTACAATGAGCAGTTCTTC.

This chain links TRBV19 with TRBJ1-1, with a tentative D call TRBD1 (5 bases). The germline V gene has CDR1 LNHDA and CDR2 SQIVND (reference sequence). The V and J ends lost 1 base and 7 bases respectively, with 7 bases between them. The CDR3 covers 12 residues. The chain's CDR3 is CASSIGQNEAFF. The CDR3 bases are TGTGCCAGTAGTATAGGACAGAATGAAGCTTTCTTT.

This clonotype came up a few times. The chain uses TRBV7-2 and TRBJ2-1, with 9 bases matching TRBD2. The germline V gene encodes CDR1 SGHTA and CDR2 FQGNSA. The CDR3 has 17 residues. V gave up 2 bases and J gave up 1 base; unmatched junction bases: 6. The CDR3: CASSLWLAGPSYNEQFF. The DNA for the CDR3 is TGTGCCAGCAGCTTATGGCTAGCGGGACCATCCTACAATGAGCAGTTCTTC.

This clonotype was observed a few times. This sequence joins TRBV7-2 and TRBJ2-1, with D unclear. Germline CDR1 and CDR2: SGHTA and FQGNSA. The CDR3 runs 15 residues. Trimming cost V 5 bases and J 0 bases, with 11 bases left between them. The DNA for the CDR3 is TGTGCCAGCAGCCCTCACTCGGGCTCCTACAATGAGCAGTTCTTC. Residues: CASSPHSGSYNEQFF.

This clonotype was seen ten or more times. The V and J genes are TRBV12-3 or TRBV12-4 and TRBJ2-7; 11 bases agree with TRBD2. This CDR3 contains 15 residues. V gave up 3 bases and J gave up 1 base; unmatched junction bases: 2. The CDR3 bases are TGTGCCAGCAGTTTGAGGACTAGCGGGTCCTACGAGCAGTACTTC. Encoded protein: CASSLRTSGSYEQYF.

This clonotype was seen only a few times. The chain recombines TRBV20-1 with TRBJ1-6; perhaps TRBD1 as D (6 bases). Per the germline V gene, CDR1 is DFQATT and CDR2 is SNEGSKA (reference sequence). The CDR3 is 19 amino acids. With 1 base removed from V and 6 bases from J, the gap between germline ends came to 25 bases. DNA of the CDR3: TGCAGTGCTAGAGCGGACACGGGGACAAGTTTGTTAAGTAATTCACCCCTCCACTTT. As protein: CSARADTGTSLLSNSPLHF.

This clonotype was detected a few times. The chain couples TRBV6-2 or TRBV6-3 to TRBJ2-1, with 9 bases lining up with TRBD1. The CDR3 sequence is 14 residues long. With 5 bases clipped from V and 2 bases from J, the junction kept 1 base outside the gene matches. Per the germline V gene, CDR1 is MNHEY and CDR2 is SVGEGT. The CDR3 reads CASSGTGTYNEQFF. As DNA, the CDR3 is TGTGCCAGCAGTGGGACAGGGACCTACAATGAGCAGTTCTTC.

This clonotype was counted a few times. V is TRBV12-3 or TRBV12-4 and J is TRBJ1-5, with a tentative D call TRBD1 (6 bases). Trimming left V 5 bases short and J 3 bases short, with 11 bases between. The CDR3 consists of 14 residues. CDR3 protein: CASSATGINQPQHF. CDR3 in DNA: TGTGCCAGCAGTGCCACAGGGATCAATCAGCCCCAGCATTTT.

The chain recombines TRBV5-6 with TRBJ2-1; 11 positions match TRBD2. Germline V gene lookup returns CDR1 SGHDT and CDR2 YYEEEE. This CDR3 has 15 residues. Trimming at V came to 1 base and at J to 8 bases, leaving 5 bases not matched to a gene. CDR3 sequence: CASSLLTSGSYEQFF. As DNA, the CDR3 is TGTGCCAGCAGCTTGCTCACTAGCGGGAGTTATGAGCAGTTCTTC.

This clonotype appeared many times. The chain uses TRBV29-1 and TRBJ2-2; no definite D call. The CDR3 consists of 13 residues. Germline CDR1 reads SQVTM; CDR2 reads ANQGSEA. Trimming took off 4 bases at V and 1 base at J, with 7 bases between the two ends. The CDR3: CSVVAVNTGELFF. For the CDR3, the DNA is TGCAGCGTTGTGGCAGTGAACACCGGGGAGCTGTTTTTT.

This clonotype was recorded a few times. The rearrangement joins TRBV28 to TRBJ2-3; 9 bases map to TRBD2. The germline V gene has CDR1 MDHEN and CDR2 SYDVKM. The CDR3 covers 17 residues. J gave up 4 bases and V 1 base, and 9 bases lay outside the gene matches. CDR3 amino acids: CASSLYLSGSNADTQYF. The CDR3 DNA is TGTGCCAGCAGTTTATACCTTAGCGGGAGTAACGCAGATACGCAGTATTTT.